The 32 T cell receptor beta chains presented below share a single source sample, sequenced in a study of blood T cell repertoires in COVID-19 (dated by TCRdb to the early 2020s). Libraries were prepared through the immunoSEQ multiplex PCR assay. TCRdb limited this immuneACCESS table to in-frame rearrangements with V and J called. A share of clones is missing; checked studies link under half to unresolved V genes, and the rest is unexplained. This sample lists around 60,000 clones; about nine tenths were detected once. Of the sample, 1% to 1.5% is held by the ten largest clones. The source material was peripheral blood. Receptors were obtained from a woman of 80 years or more with acute or convalescent COVID-19.

This chain uses TRBV2 with TRBJ2-7; possibly TRBD2 for D (5 bases). The CDR3 has 13 residues. V gave up 10 bases and J gave up 1 base, with 14 bases separating them. The germline V gene has CDR1 SNHLY and CDR2 FYNNEI. CDR3 residues: CANSAGDSYEQYF. The DNA for the CDR3 is TGTGCCAACTCTGCGGGTGATTCCTACGAGCAGTACTTC.

This chain uses TRBV3-1 (or the pseudogene TRBV3-2) with TRBJ2-1; 7 nucleotides match TRBD2. CDR3 size: 15 residues. V gave up 2 bases and J gave up 8 bases; unmatched junction bases: 9. Per germline, CDR1 LGHDT and CDR2 YNNKEL (reference sequence). The CDR3 bases are TGTGCCAGCAGCCAATATGGCGGGAGTTCATATGAGCAGTTCTTC. Protein sequence: CASSQYGGSSYEQFF.

This chain connects TRBV27 to TRBJ1-2; a possible D gene is TRBD1 (6 bases). The V gene lost 6 bases and the J gene lost 5 bases, with 16 bases spanning the gap. CDR1 and CDR2 from the germline V gene are MNHEY and SMNVEV (reference sequence). The CDR3 sequence is 14 residues long. The chain's CDR3 is CASRRAGVEYGYTF. The CDR3 DNA is TGTGCCAGCAGGCGGGCAGGGGTAGAATATGGCTACACCTTC.

This clone was recorded only once. The CDR3 sequence: CASSLIPGDTEAFF. The CDR3 DNA reads TGTGCCAGCAGCTTAATCCCGGGGGACACTGAAGCTTTCTTT. V usage is TRBV7-3 and J usage is TRBJ1-1; maybe TRBD1 (5 bases). Trimming stripped 1 base from V and 3 bases from J, with 9 bases between. Germline V gene sequence: CDR1 SGHTA, CDR2 FQGTGA. CDR3 length: 14 residues.

The chain has TRBV20-1 and TRBJ1-1; TRBD1 matches 10 bases. Germline lookup yields CDR1 DFQATT and CDR2 SNEGSKA (reference sequence). The CDR3 totals 19 residues. V trimming: 3 bases; J trimming: 0 bases; junction bases outside the gene matches: 16. CDR3 DNA: TGCAGTGCTAGTTCAGGCTGGGGACAGGGGCTACCAATGAACACTGAAGCTTTCTTT. It codes for CSASSGWGQGLPMNTEAFF.

The V call is TRBV9, the J call TRBJ2-7; 12 nucleotides align to TRBD2. CDR1 and CDR2 from the germline V gene are SGDLS and YYNGEE. The CDR3 has 17 residues. With V trimmed by 3 bases and J by 2 bases, 9 bases remained unmatched. CDR3 DNA sequence: TGTGCCAGCAGCGCCAAACGACTAGCGGGAGTACCCTACGAGCAGTACTTC. Translated, it gives CASSAKRLAGVPYEQYF. The variable domain in full, with the rest retrieved from reference TRBV9 and TRBJ2-7, is DSGVTQTPKHLITATGQRVTLRCSPRSGDLSVYWYQQSLDQGLQFLIQYYNGEERAKGNILERFSAQQFPDLHSELNLSSLELGDSALYFCASSAKRLAGVPYEQYFGPGTRLTVT.

The chain uses TRBV27 and TRBJ1-4; 8 nucleotides align to TRBD1. V gave up 3 bases and J gave up 9 bases; unmatched junction bases: 12. There are 16 residues in the CDR3. The germline gives CDR1 MNHEY, CDR2 SMNVEV (reference sequence). The CDR3 loop reads CASSFFLTGAPKKLFF. CDR3 bases: TGTGCCAGCAGTTTCTTCCTGACAGGGGCACCCAAAAAACTGTTTTTT.

The chain combines TRBV10-3 with TRBJ1-1, with a weak D call TRBD1 (5 bases). Germline values: CDR1 ENHRY, CDR2 SYGVKD. The CDR3 totals 15 residues. Trimming pared 3 bases from V and 0 bases from J, leaving 11 bases between. The CDR3 reads CAISDTGNLNTEAFF. In DNA form, the CDR3 reads TGTGCCATCAGTGATACAGGAAACCTGAACACTGAAGCTTTCTTT.

V and J are TRBV5-1 and TRBJ1-1, with D perhaps TRBD1 (5 bases). CDR1 and CDR2 from the germline V gene are SGHRS and YFSETQ. V was clipped by 4 bases and J by 2 bases, with 12 bases between them. The CDR3 covers 14 residues. The CDR3 DNA follows: TGCGCCAGCAGCCGGGGGTACGAAAACACTGAAGCTTTCTTT. It is translated as CASSRGYENTEAFF.

Of note for this clone: In the same sample, other DNA sequences code for this CDR3. The chain is built from TRBV19 and TRBJ1-2; D is perhaps TRBD1 (5 bases). V shed 6 bases and J shed 2 bases, with 10 bases lying between them. There are 13 residues in the CDR3. In germline, CDR1 is LNHDA, CDR2 SQIVND (reference sequence). The CDR3 here is CASSLDRNYGYTF. In nucleotides, the CDR3 is TGTGCCAGTAGCCTCGACAGAAACTATGGCTACACCTTC.

This clone is a singleton in its sample. This sequence joins TRBV16 and TRBJ1-5, with 9 bases that match TRBD1. Germline CDR1 and CDR2: KGHSY and FQNENV. The CDR3 has 14 amino acids. Trimming removed 4 bases from V and 7 bases from J; junction bases left unmatched: 5. The CDR3 coding sequence is TGTGCCAGCAGCCCGGACAGGGGACGGCAGCCCCAGCATTTT. It encodes CASSPDRGRQPQHF.

V and J are TRBV3-1 (or the pseudogene TRBV3-2) and TRBJ2-2; D gene uncertain. Trimming shortened V by 0 bases and J by 5 bases, and 16 bases separated the two germline ends. CDR1 and CDR2 from the germline V gene are LGHDT and YNNKEL (reference sequence). The CDR3 extends over 17 amino acids. CDR3 residues: CASSQDFASHVTGELFF. CDR3 DNA sequence: TGTGCCAGCAGCCAAGATTTCGCGTCCCACGTGACCGGGGAGCTGTTTTTT.

The chain is built from TRBV5-5 and TRBJ2-5; 8 positions agree with TRBD1. Germline lookup yields CDR1 SGHKS and CDR2 YYEKEE (reference sequence). Germline trimming cut 3 bases from V and 1 base from J; bases unmatched to any gene: 5. This CDR3 contains 15 residues. CDR3 DNA sequence: TGTGCCAGCAGCTCACAGGGGGTCCCCCAAGAGACCCAGTACTTC. Translation: CASSSQGVPQETQYF.

The chain carries TRBV5-1 and TRBJ2-3; D might be TRBD1 (5 bases). The germline V gene encodes CDR1 SGHRS and CDR2 YFSETQ. Trimming shortened V by 2 bases and J by 3 bases, and 13 bases separated the two germline ends. CDR3 length: 15 amino acids. The CDR3 sequence is CASSLEGDETDTQYF. For the CDR3, the DNA is TGCGCCAGCAGCTTAGAAGGGGATGAAACAGATACGCAGTATTTT.

The rearrangement uses TRBV7-2 and TRBJ2-7, with D perhaps matching TRBD1 (6 bases). V was clipped by 4 bases and J by 6 bases, with 13 bases between them. Per the germline V gene, CDR1 is SGHTA and CDR2 is FQGNSA. This CDR3 comprises 13 residues. Here the CDR3 reads CASSWKQGGEQYF. The CDR3 DNA is TGTGCCAGCAGCTGGAAACAGGGCGGCGAGCAGTACTTC.

The chain combines TRBV2 with TRBJ2-3; 11 bases align to TRBD2. V was pared by 3 bases and J by 4 bases, with 3 bases of the junction left unmatched. This CDR3 has 15 amino acids. The germline V gene encodes CDR1 SNHLY and CDR2 FYNNEI. The CDR3 region is CASSDLLAGADTQYF. The CDR3 region has the DNA TGTGCCAGCAGTGATTTACTAGCGGGAGCAGATACGCAGTATTTT.

The chain uses TRBV5-1 and TRBJ1-4, with D possibly matching TRBD1 (5 bases). Looked up from germline, CDR1 is SGHRS and CDR2 is YFSETQ. Trimming pared 0 bases from V and 5 bases from J, leaving 14 bases between. CDR3 length equals 16 residues. CDR3 region: CASSLASRRGNEKLFF. The CDR3 bases are TGCGCCAGCAGCTTGGCCTCGAGGAGGGGAAATGAAAAACTGTTTTTT.

J is TRBJ2-5 and V is TRBV30; a possible D gene is TRBD2 (6 bases). Germline CDR1 GTSNPN, CDR2 SVGIG (reference sequence). This CDR3 has 14 residues. V lost 7 bases, J lost 0 bases, and 15 bases lay in between. CDR3 bases: TGTGCCTCTTCCGCGGGGAAGTACCAAGAGACCCAGTACTTC. Translation gives CASSAGKYQETQYF. Using reference TRBV30 and TRBJ2-5 for the parts outside the CDR3, the full variable domain is SQTIHQWPATLVQPVGSPLSLECTVEGTSNPNLYWYRQAAGRGLQLLFYSVGIGQISSEVPQNLSASRPQDRQFILSSKKLLLSDSGFYLCASSAGKYQETQYFGPGTRLLVL.

V is TRBV2 and J is TRBJ2-1, with 7 nucleotides matching TRBD1. There are 13 residues in the CDR3. Germline V gene data show CDR1 as SNHLY and CDR2 as FYNNEI. The junction had 3 bases not matched to a gene; V was cut back by 5 bases and J by 5 bases. CDR3 sequence reads: CASSSGQDNEQFF. In nucleotides, the CDR3 is TGTGCCAGCAGTAGTGGACAGGACAATGAGCAGTTCTTC. Together with reference TRBV2 and TRBJ2-1, the CDR3 gives the full variable domain: EPEVTQTPSHQVTQMGQEVILRCVPISNHLYFYWYRQILGQKVEFLVSFYNNEISEKSEIFDDQFSVERPDGSNFTLKIRSTKLEDSAMYFCASSSGQDNEQFFGPGTRLTVL.

This clone has just a few counts. This rearrangement joins TRBV6-5 to TRBJ2-6; perhaps TRBD1 as D (5 bases). The CDR3 has 16 amino acids. Per the germline V gene, CDR1 is MNHEY and CDR2 is SVGAGI. V lost 4 bases and J lost 0, with 10 bases in between. DNA of the CDR3: TGTGCCAGCAGTTGGACACCTTCCTCTGGGGCCAACGTCCTGACTTTC. This translates into CASSWTPSSGANVLTF.

This chain joins TRBV7-2 and TRBJ1-6, with 7 bases aligning to TRBD1. Looked up from germline, CDR1 is SGHTA and CDR2 is FQGNSA. The CDR3 loop spans 16 amino acids. V lost 5 bases and J lost 3; bases outside the gene matches: 7. CDR3 sequence (DNA): TGTGCCAGCAGCCAGGGGGGCGGCCACTATAATTCACCCCTCCACTTT. It codes for CASSQGGGHYNSPLHF.

V and J are TRBV4-2 and TRBJ1-2; TRBD1 might be the D (5 bases). This CDR3 region has 17 residues. CDR1 is LGHNA and CDR2 is YNFKEQ in the germline V gene. V lost 4 bases and J 0 bases, leaving 18 bases between the germline ends. DNA for the CDR3: TGTGCCAGCAGCCCCCGGAAAACAGGTGGCTCTAACTATGGCTACACCTTC. This gives the protein CASSPRKTGGSNYGYTF.

DNA for the CDR3: TGTGCCAGTAGTATCGAACAGCATAGCAATCAGCCCCAGCATTTT. Protein: CASSIEQHSNQPQHF. V is TRBV19 and J is TRBJ1-5; the D is unclear. The CDR3 extends over 15 amino acids. V was shortened by 3 bases and J by 0 bases, with 9 bases between the two germline ends. From germline, CDR1 is LNHDA and CDR2 SQIVND (reference sequence).

The rearrangement uses TRBV14 and TRBJ1-5, with a weak D call TRBD1 (6 bases). Germline V gene sequence: CDR1 SGHDN, CDR2 FVKESK. This CDR3 is 14 amino acids long. V gave up 2 bases and J gave up 2 bases, with 7 bases separating them. CDR3 bases: TGTGCCAGCAGCCAATCAGGGGGCAATCAGCCCCAGCATTTT. It codes for CASSQSGGNQPQHF.

The V and J genes are TRBV25-1 and TRBJ2-1, with D possibly matching TRBD2 (6 bases). Germline assignment: CDR1 MGHDK and CDR2 SYGVNS. V lost 8 bases, J lost 3 bases, and 20 bases lay in between. The CDR3 contains 16 residues. The CDR3 sequence: CASGGKLASVYNEQFF. The CDR3 nucleotides are TGTGCCAGCGGGGGAAAACTAGCTTCGGTCTACAATGAGCAGTTCTTC.

This chain uses TRBV7-3 with TRBJ2-1; 7 nucleotides line up with TRBD2. Per germline, CDR1 SGHTA and CDR2 FQGTGA. This CDR3 has 15 residues. Losses at the gene ends were 5 bases for V and 1 base for J; bases not matched to a gene: 5. DNA for the CDR3: TGTGCCAGCAGCGACCTAGCGGAATCCTACAATGAGCAGTTCTTC. Amino acids: CASSDLAESYNEQFF.

As DNA, the CDR3 is TGTGCCATTCAGGGGGCCGTCTATGGCTACACCTTC. Translated, it gives CAIQGAVYGYTF. This chain links TRBV28 with TRBJ1-2; 8 nucleotides match TRBD1. V shed 10 bases and J 4 bases; nucleotides not matched to a gene: 5. From germline, CDR1 is MDHEN and CDR2 SYDVKM. CDR3 size: 12 residues.

CDR3 in DNA: TGTGCCAGCAGCCCCCTTACCGGCTACGAGCAGTACTTC. Protein sequence: CASSPLTGYEQYF. V is TRBV7-2 and J is TRBJ2-7, with D unclear. With 5 bases removed from V and 3 bases from J, the gap between germline ends came to 11 bases. The CDR3 is 13 amino acids. Germline CDR1 SGHTA, CDR2 FQGNSA.

The V gene is TRBV27, the J gene TRBJ2-1; 13 bases are a match to TRBD2. V lost 5 bases and J lost 3; bases outside the gene matches: 7. CDR1 is MNHEY, CDR2 SMNVEV, per germline (reference sequence). This CDR3 is 17 amino acids long. The CDR3 DNA is TGTGCCAGCAGTATAGGACTAGCGGGGGTTCTCTACAATGAGCAGTTCTTC. Translation: CASSIGLAGVLYNEQFF.

This chain connects TRBV5-1 to TRBJ2-3; 10 bases align to TRBD2. The junction had 9 bases not matched to a gene; V was cut back by 2 bases and J by 3 bases. Germline V lookup: CDR1 SGHRS, CDR2 YFSETQ. The CDR3 length is 17 residues. DNA of the CDR3: TGCGCCAGCAGCTTACAGGCCCTAGCGGGAGTTACAGATACGCAGTATTTT. This codes for CASSLQALAGVTDTQYF. The full variable domain, rest sourced from reference TRBV5-1 and TRBJ2-3, is KAGVTQTPRYLIKTRGQQVTLSCSPISGHRSVSWYQQTPGQGLQFLFEYFSETQRNKGNFPGRFSGRQFSNSRSEMNVSTLELGDSALYLCASSLQALAGVTDTQYFGPGTRLTVL.

This chain uses TRBV6-5 with TRBJ1-3; D unresolved. Germline CDR1 and CDR2: MNHEY and SVGAGI. The CDR3 contains 14 residues. Trimming removed 2 bases from V and 10 bases from J, with 15 bases in between. The CDR3 DNA reads as TGTGCCAGCAGTTACCAATCGACCGAGGAGACCATATATTTT. It translates to CASSYQSTEETIYF.

The chain recombines TRBV4-1 with TRBJ2-1; 7 bases line up with TRBD2. Germline V CDR1 and CDR2: MGHRA, YSYEKL. This CDR3 region has 16 residues. The ends lost 2 bases at V and 7 bases at J; junction bases unmatched: 11. CDR3 nucleotide sequence: TGCGCCAGCAGCCAAATTAGCGGGTATTCTTATAATGAGCAGTTCTTC. Amino acid sequence: CASSQISGYSYNEQFF.